These 4 T cell receptor beta chains originate from one sample sequenced in a study of somatic mutations in cytotoxic T cells in rheumatoid arthritis. Assay used: immunoSEQ multiplex PCR; TCRdb lists only in-frame clones, some missing. The sample consists of some 20,000 clones, around four fifths of them appearing once. The sequencing input was CD8+ T cells sorted from blood. Receptors originate from an adult with rheumatoid arthritis.

The V and J genes are TRBV7-9 and TRBJ1-6; D unclear. The CDR3 contains 13 residues. Germline V gene data show CDR1 as SEHNR and CDR2 as FQNEAQ (reference sequence). V was trimmed by 2 bases and J by 10 bases, leaving 9 bases between them. CDR3 bases: TGTGCCAGCAGCTTATATGCGGGCTCACCCCTCCACTTT. It encodes CASSLYAGSPLHF.

This chain joins TRBV9 and TRBJ2-5; the D call may be TRBD1 or TRBD2 (5 bases each). CDR1 is SGDLS, CDR2 YYNGEE, per germline. This CDR3 spans 12 amino acids. Trimming stripped 3 bases from V and 7 bases from J, with 10 bases between. The CDR3 reads CASSAGTGTQYF. The CDR3 nucleotides read TGTGCCAGCAGCGCGGGGACCGGGACCCAGTACTTC.

The CDR3 sequence: CASSRGGGQETQYF. The DNA for the CDR3 is TGCGCCAGCAGCCGGGGGGGCGGGCAAGAGACCCAGTACTTC. The gene calls are TRBV4-3 and TRBJ2-5, with D possibly TRBD2 on 7 matching bases. Germline assignment: CDR1 LGHNA and CDR2 YSLEER. V was cut by 4 bases and J by 2 bases, with 11 bases left in between. The CDR3 consists of 14 residues.

The chain links TRBV9 to TRBJ1-2; 8 bases map to TRBD1. The trim removed 3 bases at V and 2 bases at J, leaving 6 bases unmatched. The CDR3 has 15 amino acids. Germline CDR1 SGDLS, CDR2 YYNGEE. The DNA of the CDR3 is TGTGCCAGCAGCGGTGGACACAGGGGGAACTATGGCTACACCTTC. Encoded protein: CASSGGHRGNYGYTF.